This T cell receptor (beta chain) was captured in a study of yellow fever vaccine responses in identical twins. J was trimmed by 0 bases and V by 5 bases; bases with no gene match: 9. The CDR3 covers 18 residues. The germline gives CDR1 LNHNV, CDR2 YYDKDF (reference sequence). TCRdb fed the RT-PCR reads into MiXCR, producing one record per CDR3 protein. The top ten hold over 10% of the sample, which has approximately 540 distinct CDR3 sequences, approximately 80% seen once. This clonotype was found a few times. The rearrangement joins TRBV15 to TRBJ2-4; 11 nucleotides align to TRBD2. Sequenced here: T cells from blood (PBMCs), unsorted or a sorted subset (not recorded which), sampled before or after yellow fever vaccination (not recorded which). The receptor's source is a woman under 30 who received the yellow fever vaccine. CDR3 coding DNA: TGTGCCACCAGCTCAGCTAGCGGGAGGTTTATAGCCAAAAACATTCAGTACTTC. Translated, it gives CATSSASGRFIAKNIQYF.